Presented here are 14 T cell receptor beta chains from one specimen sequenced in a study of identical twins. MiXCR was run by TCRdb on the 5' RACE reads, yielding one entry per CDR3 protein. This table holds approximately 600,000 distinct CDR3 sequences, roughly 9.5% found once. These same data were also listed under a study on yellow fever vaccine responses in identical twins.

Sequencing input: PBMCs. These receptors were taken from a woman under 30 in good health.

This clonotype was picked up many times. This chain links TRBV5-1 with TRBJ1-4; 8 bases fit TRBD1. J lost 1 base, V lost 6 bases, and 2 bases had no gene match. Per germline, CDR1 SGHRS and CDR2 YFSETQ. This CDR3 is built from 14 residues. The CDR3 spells CASTGQGTNEKLFF. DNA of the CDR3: TGCGCCAGCACCGGACAGGGAACTAATGAAAAACTGTTTTTT.

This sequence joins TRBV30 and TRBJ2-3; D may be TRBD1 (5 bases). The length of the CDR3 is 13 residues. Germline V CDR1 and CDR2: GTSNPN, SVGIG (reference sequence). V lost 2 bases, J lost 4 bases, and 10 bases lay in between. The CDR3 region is CAWSSQGPDTQYF. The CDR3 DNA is TGTGCCTGGAGTTCCCAGGGTCCAGATACGCAGTATTTT.

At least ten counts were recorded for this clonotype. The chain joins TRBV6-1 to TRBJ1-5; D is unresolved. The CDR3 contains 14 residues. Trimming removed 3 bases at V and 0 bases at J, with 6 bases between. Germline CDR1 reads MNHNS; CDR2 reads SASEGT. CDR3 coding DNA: TGTGCCAGCAGTGACTGGGGTAGCAATCAGCCCCAGCATTTT. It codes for CASSDWGSNQPQHF.

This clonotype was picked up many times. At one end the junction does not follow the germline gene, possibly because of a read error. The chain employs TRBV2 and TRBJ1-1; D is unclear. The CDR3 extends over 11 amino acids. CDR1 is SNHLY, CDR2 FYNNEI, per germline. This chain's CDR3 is CASSVGTEAFF. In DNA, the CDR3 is TGCGCCAGCAGCGTGGGGACTGAAGCTTTCTTT. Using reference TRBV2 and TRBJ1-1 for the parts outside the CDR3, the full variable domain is EPEVTQTPSHQVTQMGQEVILRCVPISNHLYFYWYRQILGQKVEFLVSFYNNEISEKSEIFDDQFSVERPDGSNFTLKIRSTKLEDSAMYFCASSVGTEAFFGQGTRLTVV.

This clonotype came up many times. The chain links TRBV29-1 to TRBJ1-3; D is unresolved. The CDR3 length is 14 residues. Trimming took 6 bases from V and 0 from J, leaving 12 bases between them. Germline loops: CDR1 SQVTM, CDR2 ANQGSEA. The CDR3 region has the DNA TGCAGCGTCGTGGACGCCCGCTCTGGAAACACCATATATTTT. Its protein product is CSVVDARSGNTIYF.

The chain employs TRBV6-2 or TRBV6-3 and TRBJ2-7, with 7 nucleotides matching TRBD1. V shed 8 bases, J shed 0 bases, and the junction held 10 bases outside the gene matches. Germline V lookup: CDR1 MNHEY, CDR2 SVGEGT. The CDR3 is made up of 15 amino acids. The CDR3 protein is CASDDRVSSSYEQYF. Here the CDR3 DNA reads TGTGCCAGCGACGACAGGGTATCGAGCTCCTACGAGCAGTACTTC.

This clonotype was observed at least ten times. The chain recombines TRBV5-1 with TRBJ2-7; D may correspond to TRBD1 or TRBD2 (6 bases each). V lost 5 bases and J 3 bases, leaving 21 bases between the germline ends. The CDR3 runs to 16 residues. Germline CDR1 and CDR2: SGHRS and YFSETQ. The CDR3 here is CASSSPVGGPLYEQYF. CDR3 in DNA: TGCGCCAGCAGTTCTCCCGTCGGGGGCCCCCTCTACGAGCAGTACTTC.

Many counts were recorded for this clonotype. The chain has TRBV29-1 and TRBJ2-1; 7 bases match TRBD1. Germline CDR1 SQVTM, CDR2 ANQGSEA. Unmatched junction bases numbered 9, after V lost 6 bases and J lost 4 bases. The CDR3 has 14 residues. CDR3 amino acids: CSVTGTVSYNEQFF. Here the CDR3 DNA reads TGCAGCGTGACCGGGACAGTCTCGTACAATGAGCAGTTCTTC.

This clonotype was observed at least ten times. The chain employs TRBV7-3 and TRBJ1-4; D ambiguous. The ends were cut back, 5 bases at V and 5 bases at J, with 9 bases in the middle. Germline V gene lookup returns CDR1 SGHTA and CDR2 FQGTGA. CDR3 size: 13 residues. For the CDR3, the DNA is TGTGCCAGCAGCCCAGCAGCGAATGAAAAACTGTTTTTT. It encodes CASSPAANEKLFF. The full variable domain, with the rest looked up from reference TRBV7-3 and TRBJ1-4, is GAGVSQTPSNKVTEKGKYVELRCDPISGHTALYWYRQSLGQGPEFLIYFQGTGAADDSGLPNDRFFAVRPEGSVSTLKIQRTERGDSAVYLCASSPAANEKLFFGSGTQLSVL.

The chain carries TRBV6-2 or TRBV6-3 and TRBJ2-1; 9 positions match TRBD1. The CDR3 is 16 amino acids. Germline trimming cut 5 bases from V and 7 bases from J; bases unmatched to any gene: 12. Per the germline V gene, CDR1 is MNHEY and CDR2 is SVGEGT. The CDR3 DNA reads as TGTGCCAGCAGTCGACTCGGGGGACAGGGAAGGAATGAGCAGTTCTTC. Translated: CASSRLGGQGRNEQFF.

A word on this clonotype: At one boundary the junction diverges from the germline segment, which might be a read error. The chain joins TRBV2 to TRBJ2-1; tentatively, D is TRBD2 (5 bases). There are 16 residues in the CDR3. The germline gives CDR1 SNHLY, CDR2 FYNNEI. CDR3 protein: CASSESEVISNNEQFF. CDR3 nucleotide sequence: TGTGCCAGCAGTGAATCGGAGGTAATCTCCAACAATGAGCAGTTCTTC.

The CDR3 bases are TGCAGTGCAACCGGGACTAGCGGGGGTACCTACAATGAGCAGTTCTTC. It specifies CSATGTSGGTYNEQFF. The gene calls are TRBV20-1 and TRBJ2-1; 14 bases are shared with TRBD2. The V gene's germline CDR1 is DFQATT and CDR2 SNEGSKA (reference sequence). The CDR3 contains 16 residues. With 6 bases clipped from V and 2 bases from J, the junction kept 6 bases outside the gene matches.

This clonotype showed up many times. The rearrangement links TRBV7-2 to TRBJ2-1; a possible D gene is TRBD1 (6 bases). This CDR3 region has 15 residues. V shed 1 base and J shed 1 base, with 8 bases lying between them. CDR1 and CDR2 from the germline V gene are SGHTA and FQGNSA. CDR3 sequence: CASSLGTVSYNEQFF. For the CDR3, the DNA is TGTGCCAGCAGCTTAGGGACAGTTTCCTACAATGAGCAGTTCTTC.

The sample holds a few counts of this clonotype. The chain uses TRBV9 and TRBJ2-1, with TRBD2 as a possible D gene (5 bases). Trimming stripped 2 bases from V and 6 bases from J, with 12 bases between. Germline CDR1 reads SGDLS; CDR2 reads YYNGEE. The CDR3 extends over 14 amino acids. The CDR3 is CASSVGVSSNEQFF. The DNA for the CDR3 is TGTGCCAGCAGCGTCGGGGTCTCTAGCAATGAGCAGTTCTTC.